The 8 T cell receptor beta chains below were found in one sample sequenced in a study of blood T cell repertoires in COVID-19. Generated by immunoSEQ multiplex PCR, the TCRdb table keeps only in-frame clones and is missing some. The sample comprises about 48,000 clones, around 82% of which are singletons, and roughly 7.7% rests with the top ten. The sequenced material came from peripheral blood. The origin of the receptors is a man aged 35 to 55 with acute or convalescent COVID-19.

V and J are TRBV5-1 and TRBJ2-7; 9 bases agree with TRBD1. Looked up from germline, CDR1 is SGHRS and CDR2 is YFSETQ. This CDR3 has 16 residues. V was pared by 0 bases and J by 6 bases, with 10 bases of the junction left unmatched. CDR3 bases: TGCGCCAGCAGCTTGGATACCGGGACAGGGTCAGTCGAGCAGTACTTC. Amino acids: CASSLDTGTGSVEQYF.

This clone was observed a few times. The genes are TRBV30 and TRBJ1-1; perhaps TRBD1 as D (5 bases). Germline-derived CDR1 and CDR2 are GTSNPN and SVGIG (reference sequence). The CDR3 is made up of 15 amino acids. Trimming cost V 1 base and J 10 bases, with 22 bases left between them. The CDR3: CAWSASNVLRRGAFF. The CDR3 DNA follows: TGTGCCTGGAGTGCGTCTAACGTTCTCAGGAGGGGAGCTTTCTTT.

The rearrangement uses TRBV4-1 and TRBJ2-7, with D possibly being TRBD1 (6 bases). CDR1 and CDR2 from the germline V gene are MGHRA and YSYEKL. The CDR3 is made up of 16 amino acids. V was shortened by 0 bases and J by 2 bases, with 14 bases between the two germline ends. CDR3 sequence: CASSQDTPPGAYEQYF. In nucleotides, the CDR3 is TGCGCCAGCAGCCAAGATACCCCTCCAGGGGCCTACGAGCAGTACTTC.

This chain uses TRBV24-1 with TRBJ2-3; 10 positions match TRBD1. Germline lookup yields CDR1 KGHDR and CDR2 SFDVKD. This CDR3 comprises 16 residues. The trim removed 4 bases at V and 2 bases at J, leaving 5 bases unmatched. CDR3 sequence reads: CATSDPGTGDTDTQYF. The CDR3 DNA reads as TGTGCCACCAGTGACCCCGGGACAGGGGACACAGATACGCAGTATTTT.

The chain carries TRBV18 and TRBJ2-7, with 8 bases lining up with TRBD2. CDR3 size: 15 residues. V lost 6 bases to trimming and J lost 3 bases; unmatched junction nucleotides: 10. The germline V gene encodes CDR1 KGHSH and CDR2 LQKENI. In DNA form, the CDR3 reads TGTGCCAGCTCTCCGCAGCGGGGGTCCCGCTACGAGCAGTACTTC. The encoded protein is CASSPQRGSRYEQYF. Combining the CDR3 with reference TRBV18 and TRBJ2-7 gives the whole variable domain NAGVMQNPRHLVRRRGQEARLRCSPMKGHSHVYWYRQLPEEGLKFMVYLQKENIIDESGMPKERFSAEFPKEGPSILRIQQVVRGDSAAYFCASSPQRGSRYEQYFGPGTRLTVT.

The chain employs TRBV2 and TRBJ1-2; 9 bases line up with TRBD1. Trimming removed 4 bases from V and 0 bases from J; junction bases left unmatched: 0. Per the germline V gene, CDR1 is SNHLY and CDR2 is FYNNEI. This CDR3 has 14 residues. The CDR3 nucleotides are TGTGCCAGCAGTGGACAGGGGGCTAACTATGGCTACACCTTC. Protein: CASSGQGANYGYTF.

The J gene is TRBJ1-2, the V gene TRBV6-4; 8 bases are shared with TRBD1. CDR1 is MRHNA and CDR2 is SNTAGT in the germline V gene. CDR3 length: 15 amino acids. With V trimmed by 5 bases and J by 4 bases, 9 bases remained unmatched. CDR3 sequence (DNA): TGTGCCAGCAGTATCCAGGGGGCGCCCGGCTATGGCTACACCTTC. This translates into CASSIQGAPGYGYTF.

About this clone: Other DNA sequences within the sample encode an identical CDR3. The V gene is TRBV3-1 (or the pseudogene TRBV3-2), the J gene TRBJ1-2; 10 nucleotides match TRBD1. With 1 base clipped from V and 8 bases from J, the junction kept 4 bases outside the gene matches. The CDR3 sequence is 14 residues long. Germline V gene data show CDR1 as LGHDT and CDR2 as YNNKEL (reference sequence). CDR3 protein: CASSQGQGANGYTF. CDR3 DNA: TGTGCCAGCAGCCAAGGACAGGGGGCGAACGGCTACACCTTC.